The next 9 T cell receptor beta chains were all read from a single sample in a study of post-analysis software for immune sequencing data. Broader study findings: Patients carried several TRBV segments more frequently than controls did, and TRBV5-6, TRBV5-1 and TRBV20-1 were among them.

For these TCRs, the target antigens are not known. cDNA libraries of TCR beta carried unique molecular identifiers. One entry per CDR3 protein, called by TCRdb with MiXCR from the PCR reads. This sample has hundreds of thousands of distinct CDR3 sequences, with around 40% found just once. The sequencing sample was made of blood. The receptors come from a girl aged 5-17 years with multiple sclerosis.

The chain links TRBV6-5 to TRBJ2-2; D is possibly TRBD1 or TRBD2 (5 bases each). Trimming removed 6 bases from V and 2 bases from J, with 25 bases in between. Germline V CDR1 and CDR2: MNHEY, SVGAGI. This CDR3 has 19 residues. The CDR3 sequence is CASSYLRIRERENTGELFF. Here the CDR3 DNA reads TGTGCCAGCAGCTACCTCAGGATCAGGGAGAGGGAAAACACCGGGGAGCTGTTTTTT.

This chain uses TRBV7-9 with TRBJ2-5, with D tentatively TRBD1 or TRBD2 (6 bases each). Deletions cut 9 bases from V and 5 bases from J, with 16 bases between. Looked up from germline, CDR1 is SEHNR and CDR2 is FQNEAQ (reference sequence). This CDR3 has 13 residues. As DNA, the CDR3 is TGTGCCAGTAATACAGGGACTTTCGAGACCCAGTACTTC. Translating it yields CASNTGTFETQYF.

The chain is built from TRBV7-3 and TRBJ2-1; TRBD2 agrees at 15 bases. The J segment lost 12 bases and the V segment lost 5 bases, leaving 11 bases of the junction unmatched. The CDR3 contains 16 residues. Germline V gene data show CDR1 as SGHTA and CDR2 as FQGTGA. The CDR3 loop reads CASSNLGLAGGFMQFF. CDR3 DNA: TGTGCCAGCAGCAACCTTGGACTAGCGGGAGGGTTTATGCAGTTCTTC.

CDR3 DNA: TGTGCCAGCAGCTCCAGGGGGAGCAATCAGCCCCAGCATTTT. Translated: CASSSRGSNQPQHF. The V and J genes are TRBV7-9 and TRBJ1-5, with TRBD1 matching 7 bases. The trim removed 4 bases at V and 1 base at J, leaving 1 base unmatched. The germline gives CDR1 SEHNR, CDR2 FQNEAQ (reference sequence). This CDR3 spans 14 amino acids.

CDR3 protein: CSVESRTGNTF. The CDR3 coding sequence is TGCAGCGTTGAAAGTAGGACAGGGAACACCTTC. V is TRBV29-1 and J is TRBJ1-2, with 8 bases fitting TRBD1. Germline CDR1 SQVTM, CDR2 ANQGSEA. The V and J ends lost 2 bases and 12 bases, in that order; junction bases with no gene match: 5. There are 11 residues in the CDR3.

This clonotype was detected a few times. V and J are TRBV12-3 or TRBV12-4 and TRBJ2-7; 9 nucleotides match TRBD1. CDR3 size: 14 residues. Unmatched junction bases numbered 2, after V lost 3 bases and J lost 2 bases. CDR3 region: CASSFGTGTYEQYF. The CDR3 nucleotides are TGTGCCAGCAGTTTCGGGACAGGGACCTACGAGCAGTACTTC.

The chain is built from TRBV2 and TRBJ1-2; no firm D call. Germline V gene data show CDR1 as SNHLY and CDR2 as FYNNEI. V lost 3 bases and J lost 1, with 6 bases in between. This CDR3 contains 13 residues. The CDR3 spells CASSEQLNYGYTF. CDR3 DNA sequence: TGTGCCAGCAGTGAGCAGCTTAACTATGGCTACACCTTC. Based on the CDR3 plus reference TRBV2 and TRBJ1-2, the full variable domain is EPEVTQTPSHQVTQMGQEVILRCVPISNHLYFYWYRQILGQKVEFLVSFYNNEISEKSEIFDDQFSVERPDGSNFTLKIRSTKLEDSAMYFCASSEQLNYGYTFGSGTRLTVV.

V gene TRBV27 combines with J gene TRBJ1-1; D is possibly TRBD1 (6 bases). V was pared by 6 bases and J by 4 bases, with 15 bases between. Germline V gives CDR1 MNHEY, CDR2 SMNVEV (reference sequence). The CDR3 runs to 14 residues. In DNA, the CDR3 is TGTGCCAGCAGCACAGGGAATCTCGTCACTGAAGCTTTCTTT. The encoded protein is CASSTGNLVTEAFF.

The sample holds a few counts of this clonotype. CDR3: CASSPQGQGASYEQYF. The CDR3 coding sequence is TGTGCCAGCAGCCCGCAGGGACAGGGGGCCTCCTACGAGCAGTACTTC. This chain links TRBV13 with TRBJ2-7; the match to TRBD1 covers 12 bases. J gave up 0 bases and V 5 bases, and 5 bases lay outside the gene matches. The CDR3 totals 16 residues. Germline CDR1 PRHDT, CDR2 FYEKMQ (reference sequence).